This paragraph reports one T cell receptor (beta chain). No cognate antigen has been identified for it. Library creation used 5' RACE. Preparation of each TCR library used 3,000 to 4,000 ng of total RNA. For each sample, cDNA synthesis with SMARTScribe reverse transcriptase was split into eight separate reactions. During cDNA synthesis, template switching was used to introduce unique molecular identifiers that contained a 6-nucleotide sample barcode. TCRalpha and TCRbeta cDNA was amplified in two nested PCRs of 16 and 9 cycles, and bead purification was carried out after each PCR. Before amplification, cDNA was treated with uracil DNA-glycosylase and purified using the QIAquick PCR purification kit. The second PCR added Illumina TruSeq-compatible adapters along with sample-specific barcodes. TapeStation and Qubit were used to check library quality and concentration, and 4.5 to 5 ng of each library was pooled. Sequencing of the pooled libraries was done on an Illumina HiSeq2500 single-index Rapid Run using custom sequencing primers and 2 x 100 bp reads. In the authors' own workflow: UMI-based consensus assembly with MiGEC version 1.2.6 was used to correct PCR and sequencing errors. MiXCR version 2.1.1 handled V(D)J alignment, clonotype assembly and CDR3 extraction. Normalisation of gene usage, clonotype sharing and MAIT/NKT TCR abundance was achieved by analysing the top 1000, 10 000 and 20 000 clonotypes per sample. After downsampling to 27 000 UMIs, diversity was calculated as the inverse Simpson index using the vegan R package. Statistical testing used paired Mann-Whitney U tests on the discordant twin pairs and applied Benjamini-Hochberg correction for multiple testing. TCRdb reprocessed the reads and assigns one entry to each CDR3 protein sequence, leaving out DNA. The V and J calls and clone size come from TCRdb's table, not from the authors' own analysis. The table of this sample itemizes over 350,000 distinct CDR3 sequences. Of the sample, around 2.6% falls within the top ten clones.

The sample is drawn from a study of monozygotic twins with inflammatory bowel disease (dated by TCRdb to about 2019). With respect to the entire study: The full study comprised some 30 monozygotic twin pairs: nine German pairs (four IBD-concordant, five IBD-discordant) and 19 IBD-discordant Danish pairs. The search for disease-associated traits relied mainly on comparing, within discordant pairs, IBD patients with their genetically identical healthy co-twins. Each individual had, on average, about 151 000 unique TCRalpha sequences and 181 000 unique TCRbeta sequences available for analysis.

From each donor, a roughly 2.6 ml peripheral blood sample was collected into PAXgene tubes and stored at -80 degrees C. Total RNA was isolated from whole blood with the PAXgene blood miRNA kit on an automated QIAcube, without T cell sorting. Peripheral blood from monozygotic twin pairs, either concordant or discordant for inflammatory bowel disease, underwent deep TCRalpha and TCRbeta repertoire profiling that used unique molecular barcoding. Smoking habits were recorded for all twin pairs, with individuals classified as current, former or never smokers. The CDR3 sequence holds 11 residues, the cysteine and phenylalanine included. There is no recorded DNA. Results and caveats for the whole study, not just this receptor: Background noise and inter-individual variability may have been introduced into the repertoires by the differing immunosuppressive treatments among patients. The analysis was unable to tell apart different T cell subtypes. No single strong signal or clonotype linked to IBD turned up in the results, so the idea that one exists was not supported. Compared with healthy twins, IBD patients had fewer clonotypes in common with other individuals, a difference most pronounced in patients showing signs of disease activity. Repertoire similarity did not differ between concordant and discordant twins, which could be due to limited statistical power. Measured by the inverse Simpson index, TCRbeta repertoire diversity was lower in IBD patients than in their healthy co-twins.

The sequence was obtained from a human donor with ulcerative colitis or Crohn's disease, or a healthy co-twin of an affected twin (not recorded which). Sequencing was carried out using blood. The V and J genes are TRBV12-3 or TRBV12-4 and TRBJ1-1. CDR3 region: CASSVGVQAFF.